Listed here are 8 T cell receptor beta chains from one sample, sequenced in a study of T cells in Graves' hyperthyroidism and ophthalmopathy. Amplified regions were TCR beta CDR3 sequences from RNA transcripts. TCR CDR3 underwent first-round RT-PCR with the HTBI primer set. A single record per CDR3 protein comes from TCRdb applying MiXCR to the multiplex PCR reads. The sample yields roughly 110,000 distinct CDR3 sequences, 16% seen once. The sequenced sample was blood. Receptor source: a woman aged 45-59 years with Graves' hyperthyroidism.

This clonotype was detected ten times or more. CDR3 DNA sequence: TGTGCCAGCACTAGCGGCCAAAGGTCCGGGGAGCTGTTTTTT. This translates into CASTSGQRSGELFF. The genes are TRBV6-1 and TRBJ2-2; 7 nucleotides line up with TRBD2. Per the germline V gene, CDR1 is MNHNS and CDR2 is SASEGT. This CDR3 has 14 residues. The V gene end was trimmed by 7 bases and the J gene end by 6 bases; junction bases not matched to a gene: 8.

At least ten counts were recorded for this clonotype. The genes are TRBV28 and TRBJ2-3, with TRBD1 matching over 8 bases. The CDR3 is 15 amino acids. Germline V gene lookup returns CDR1 MDHEN and CDR2 SYDVKM. V gave up 4 bases and J gave up 4 bases; unmatched junction bases: 7. CDR3: CASSSGRGRPDTQYF. Written as DNA, the CDR3 is TGTGCCAGCAGTTCGGGCAGGGGGCGCCCAGATACGCAGTATTTT.

This clonotype was observed many times. The chain couples TRBV7-9 to TRBJ1-1; D perhaps matches TRBD1 (5 bases). Germline CDR1 SEHNR, CDR2 FQNEAQ (reference sequence). V lost 5 bases and J lost 5, with 15 bases in between. The CDR3 is made up of 14 amino acids. The CDR3 nucleotides are TGTGCCAGCAGCCTCAGTCAGGGCTGGACTGAAGCTTTCTTT. It translates to CASSLSQGWTEAFF.

V gene TRBV11-2 combines with J gene TRBJ2-3; TRBD2 aligns across 11 bases. Per the germline V gene, CDR1 is SGHAT and CDR2 is FQNNGV. CDR3 size: 18 residues. Trimming cost V 2 bases and J 1 base; bases outside gene matches: 8. The CDR3 loop is CASSLWGLAGGGTDTQYF. The CDR3 DNA is TGTGCCAGCAGCTTATGGGGCCTAGCGGGAGGCGGCACAGATACGCAGTATTTT.

This clonotype was recorded many times. V gene TRBV30 combines with J gene TRBJ2-1; TRBD2 aligns across 15 bases. CDR1 and CDR2 from the germline V gene are GTSNPN and SVGIG (reference sequence). V lost 8 bases to trimming and J lost 0 bases; unmatched junction nucleotides: 2. The CDR3 length is 15 residues. The CDR3 loop reads CARTSGRASYNEQFF. The CDR3 region has the DNA TGTGCCCGGACTAGCGGGAGGGCCTCCTACAATGAGCAGTTCTTC.

This clonotype was seen only a few times. A single base separates this from a much larger clone, so it may be a read error. No conserved phenylalanine or tryptophan is present at the end of the CDR3, so a read error is the likely explanation. The CDR3 DNA is TGTGCCAGCAGCGGACAGGGTTTATTAACAGATACGCAGTATCTT. Amino acids: CASSGQGLLTDTQYL. The V gene is TRBV2, the J gene TRBJ2-3; TRBD1 matches 8 bases. The germline CDR1 and CDR2 sequences are SNHLY and FYNNEI. CDR3 length equals 15 residues. The junction had 8 bases not matched to a gene; V was cut back by 6 bases and J by 3 bases.

The J gene is TRBJ2-1, the V gene TRBV28; the D call may be TRBD1 or TRBD2 (6 bases each). Trimming removed 2 bases at V and 13 bases at J, with 18 bases between. CDR3 length equals 14 residues. From germline, CDR1 is MDHEN and CDR2 SYDVKM. The CDR3 nucleotides read TGTGCCAGCAGTTTAATGTCGGCGACCGGGGGCCAGTTCTTC. Protein sequence: CASSLMSATGGQFF.

This clonotype appeared many times. The V call is TRBV3-1, the J call TRBJ1-4; tentative D call: TRBD1 (5 bases). CDR1 and CDR2 (germline): LGHDT, YNNKEL (reference sequence). Trimming removed 4 bases at V and 6 bases at J, with 9 bases between. The CDR3 totals 13 residues. The CDR3 region has the DNA TGTGCCAGCAGCCTGTCGACAGATGAAAAACTGTTTTTT. It is translated as CASSLSTDEKLFF.